Below, one T cell receptor (beta chain) is given with its context. As a fraction of the sample, this clonotype is medium-sized (0.01 to 0.1%). What antigen it recognizes has not been identified. Base qualities are missing; no much larger clone stands one base away. The TCR template was genomic DNA extracted from bulk tumor tissue, and roughly 600 ng of gDNA was amplified for each sample. During surgery, multiple biopsies were taken from each primary tumor, with sampling sites spaced as far apart as possible within the tumor mass. Patients in the study cohort, which was described as untreated, were newly diagnosed NSCLC cases going through curative surgery. The samples came from 15 patients with newly diagnosed non-small cell lung cancer who were having surgery intended to be curative. Resected tumor masses were reviewed by two independent pathologists. Only high-quality DNA and RNA samples were carried forward to sequencing.

The CDR3 covers 15 residues, taking in both the cysteine and the phenylalanine. Only the CDR3 part of the read is kept: 45 bases, read in frame from the first base. V lost 3 bases and J lost 4 bases, and the count of bases not matched to a germline gene is 8. CDR1 DFQATT and CDR2 SNEGSKA were looked up in the germline V gene (reference sequence). These data originate in a study of immune heterogeneity within non-small cell lung tumors (dated by TCRdb to the late 2010s). Looking at the study overall: By histology, several squamous cell carcinomas, 10 non-squamous carcinomas and 1 tumor not otherwise specified were included. The study combined whole-exome sequencing, RNA-seq and TCR beta repertoire sequencing of multiple spatially distinct regions from each NSCLC tumor to examine intratumoral immune heterogeneity. For mutant peptides 8 to 11 amino acids long, netMHCpan-3.0 predicted neoantigen binding to the HLA alleles of each patient. TCR repertoires were analyzed from around 59 tumor loci of approximately 14 patients, while transcriptome data covered only 35 to 50 loci from eleven to twelve patients.

On the study overall, not on this receptor specifically: Within a patient, identical dominant CDR3B clonotypes were found to recur across loci, yet unique high-frequency clones were also harbored in different tumor locations. Individual patients mostly had different high-frequency TCR beta clonotypes. A statistically significant but moderate positive correlation (R about 0.34) was observed between local T-cell repertoire clonality and local tumor mutational burden.

A multiplex PCR system amplified the TCR beta CDR3 region, with a first 10-cycle round using 32 V-gene forward and 13 J-gene reverse primers. The first PCR round used a QIAGEN Multiplex PCR Kit, and the primer sequences were filed in Chinese patent CN105087789A. A second PCR round added Illumina universal primers using the Phusion High-Fidelity PCR Kit. Sequencing of the TCR libraries was done on the Illumina HiSeq X Ten platform in paired-end mode with a 151 bp read length. Under the source paper's analysis protocol: Cutadapt was used to discard reads without multiplex PCR primers, PEAR merged the read pairs, and MiXCR with default settings called the CDR3 regions. Shannon entropy measured repertoire diversity, and clonality was calculated as one minus the Shannon entropy divided by the ln of the count of productive unique sequences. Clonotypes present at frequencies of at least 0.5% were defined as dominant or high-frequency T-cell clones. Using fastp trimming at Q25 and MiXCR clonotype assembly, TCRdb reanalyzed the public sequencing data and kept in-frame beta chains. Merged by CDR3 protein, the rows form single entries marked with the most common genes and DNA. Clone size and V and J calls follow TCRdb, not the original study. A total of some 2,500 distinct CDR3 sequences appear in this sample, over 15% of them only once. Of the sample, approximately 12% is held by the ten largest clones.

This chain joins TRBV20-1 to TRBJ2-7; 11 nucleotides in the junction match TRBD2. Sequencing was carried out using lung tumor tissue. The sequence was obtained from a woman in her forties or fifties with non-small cell lung cancer. CDR3 sequence: CSASAPSSGRYEQYF. The base sequence is TGCAGTGCTAGTGCCCCCTCTAGCGGGAGGTACGAGCAGTACTTC.